This TCR beta chain was sequenced during a study of blood T cell repertoires in COVID-19. Background on the study: T cells, B-cell-depleted T cells, or PBMCs provided the cDNA or gDNA that served as material.

This CDR3 comprises 13 residues. After removal of 0 bases from V and 10 bases from J, the junction contained 2 bases not matched to a gene. CDR1 MNHEY and CDR2 SVGAGI come from the germline V gene. Using immunoSEQ multiplex PCR, the repertoire was profiled, and TCRdb retains in-frame clones only, with some absent. The sample yields 70,000 to 95,000 clones, more than 90% seen once. The TCR comes from a human donor with active COVID-19. The donor label of this sample is uncertain. The genes are TRBV6-5 and TRBJ2-5; TRBD1 matches at 10 bases. Sequencing used peripheral blood. This CDR3 reads CASSYSGTGDQYF. CDR3 nucleotide sequence: TGTGCCAGCAGTTACTCCGGGACAGGGGACCAGTACTTC.